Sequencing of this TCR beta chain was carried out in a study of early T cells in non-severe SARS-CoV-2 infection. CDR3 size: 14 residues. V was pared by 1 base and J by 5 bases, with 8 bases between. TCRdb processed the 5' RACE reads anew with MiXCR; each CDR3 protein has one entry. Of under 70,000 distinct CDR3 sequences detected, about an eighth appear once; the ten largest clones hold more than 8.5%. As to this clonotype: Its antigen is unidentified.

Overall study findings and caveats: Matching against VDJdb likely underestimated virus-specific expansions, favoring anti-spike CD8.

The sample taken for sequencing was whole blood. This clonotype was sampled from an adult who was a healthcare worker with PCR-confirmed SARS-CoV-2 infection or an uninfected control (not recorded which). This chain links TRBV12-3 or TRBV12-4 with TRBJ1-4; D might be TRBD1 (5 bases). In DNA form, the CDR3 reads TGTGCCAGCAGTTTAGTGTCAGGGAATGAAAAACTGTTTTTT. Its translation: CASSLVSGNEKLFF.